This entry features one TCR beta chain sequence. Many counts were recorded for this clonotype. The target of this receptor is not known. Base qualities were left out, and no much larger clone turns up one base away. This sample was taken from a study of T cell repertoires in cytomegalovirus infection (dated by TCRdb to the late 2010s). Background for the entire study: The HLA type of each donor mattered for the analysis, because public TCR beta signatures pointed to carriage of CMV infection along with the matching HLA type.

The paper's findings and limits, for the study overall: The ex vivo response was dominated by HLA-C-restricted CMV-specific TCR beta clonotypes, which also provided the single most frequent clonotype in two of eight donors. Carriers of CMV infection plus the relevant HLA type were discriminated by the cumulative frequency of public TCR beta family members in the study cohort and in an independent roughly 350-donor cohort.

TCRdb names Illumina HiSeq 1500 as the instrument used. In TCRdb, the public reads were trimmed at Q25 with fastp and aligned with MiXCR, with productive beta chains retained. One record per CDR3 amino acid sequence lists the most common genes and DNA. For this sample the table gives about 190,000 distinct CDR3 sequences, of which 8.5% to 10% were detected only once. The leading ten clones occupy about 4.2% of the sample. At the junction V is shortened by 3 bases and J by 9 bases, with 12 bases in between. CDR1 and CDR2 are read off the germline V gene (reference sequence) as LNHDA and SQIVND. The CDR3 holds 13 amino acids from the cysteine to the phenylalanine. Only the CDR3 DNA is retained, 39 bases long and in frame from the first base.

The source is a human donor in good health (CMV status not recorded). Some clones in this sample may be carry-over from other donors' samples. The V gene is TRBV19 and the J gene is TRBJ2-1, with an unclear D gene assignment. Source material: PBMCs. The CDR3 region: CASSIPLATEQFF. The bases are TGTGCCAGTAGTATTCCCCTTGCCACTGAGCAGTTCTTC.